The rows below give T cell receptor beta chains drawn from one sample of a study of blood T cell repertoires in COVID-19. Method: immunoSEQ multiplex PCR; TCRdb's copy keeps in-frame clones and lacks some. The table records 120,000 or so clones, around 68% of them present only once. Sequencing used peripheral blood. The receptors originated from an older woman with acute or convalescent COVID-19. Both conserved end residues are part of each CDR3. The D gene is left open where the match is weak. Some rows have no size entry. The others give once, few or many, or a class for an expanded clone.

TRBV6-1	TRBJ2-7	TRBD1	.	CASSEAGDSFSYEQYF	TGTGCCAGCAGTGAAGCGGGGGACAGTTTCTCCTACGAGCAGTACTTC
TRBV2	TRBJ1-2	.	.	CANEQGRYGYTF	TGTGCCAACGAACAGGGAAGGTATGGCTACACCTTC
TRBV5-1	TRBJ2-1	.	.	CASSQGGVNEQFF	TGCGCCAGCAGCCAAGGCGGGGTCAATGAGCAGTTCTTC
TRBV30	TRBJ1-2	.	.	CAWSTFVRQGNGYTF	TGTGCCTGGAGTACCTTCGTGAGGCAGGGTAATGGCTACACCTTC
TRBV3-1/TRBV3-2	TRBJ1-5	TRBD1	.	CASSPSDRGRQPQHF	TGTGCCAGCAGCCCCTCGGACAGGGGACGTCAGCCCCAGCATTTT
TRBV5-1	TRBJ2-3	.	.	CASSRRQGPTDTQYF	TGCGCCAGCAGCCGGCGGCAGGGCCCCACAGATACGCAGTATTTT
TRBV6-5	TRBJ2-1	TRBD1	.	CASSLHQGAIDEQFF	TGTGCCAGCAGTCTCCATCAGGGGGCTATCGATGAGCAGTTCTTC
TRBV12-3/TRBV12-4	TRBJ1-2	TRBD1	.	CASSGQGYGYTF	TGTGCCAGCAGTGGACAGGGGTATGGCTACACCTTC
TRBV5-1	TRBJ2-5	TRBD2	.	CASSLGQLAGGQETQYF	TGCGCCAGCAGCTTGGGCCAGCTAGCGGGGGGACAAGAGACCCAGTACTTC
TRBV2	TRBJ2-7	.	few	CASREGRQEYYEQYF	TGTGCCAGCAGGGAGGGGAGACAAGAGTACTACGAGCAGTACTTC
TRBV5-6	TRBJ2-7	TRBD2	.	CASSLMLRGGSYEQYF	TGTGCCAGCAGCTTGATGTTGCGGGGGGGATCCTACGAGCAGTACTTC
TRBV7-2	TRBJ2-5	TRBD2	.	CASSTLAGGQETQYF	TGTGCCAGCAGCACGTTAGCGGGGGGTCAAGAGACCCAGTACTTC
TRBV7-2	TRBJ1-4	.	.	CASSPVQGREEKLFF	TGTGCCAGCAGCCCTGTTCAGGGCAGAGAGGAAAAACTGTTTTTT
TRBV3-1/TRBV3-2	TRBJ1-2	.	.	CASSQGRGASYGYTF	TGTGCCAGCAGCCAAGGGCGGGGGGCTTCCTATGGCTACACCTTC
TRBV5-6	TRBJ2-7	.	.	CASSLGAQNEQYF	TGTGCCAGCAGCTTGGGGGCACAGAACGAGCAGTACTTC
TRBV5-1	TRBJ2-5	TRBD2	.	CASSLAQLAKETQYF	TGCGCCAGCAGCTTGGCCCAACTAGCGAAAGAGACCCAGTACTTC
TRBV10-3	TRBJ1-5	.	.	CAIQKTGGNQPQHF	TGTGCCATCCAAAAGACAGGAGGCAATCAGCCCCAGCATTTT
TRBV30	TRBJ1-4	.	.	CAWAGNEKLFF	TGTGCCTGGGCCGGGAATGAAAAACTGTTTTTT
TRBV29-1	TRBJ2-1	TRBD1	.	CSVRTGTGNNEQFF	TGCAGCGTTCGTACCGGGACAGGGAACAATGAGCAGTTCTTC
TRBV27	TRBJ2-1	TRBD1	.	CASKGARNEQFF	TGTGCCAGCAAGGGGGCAAGGAATGAGCAGTTCTTC
TRBV30	TRBJ2-5	.	once	CARGSGLETQYF	TGTGCCCGAGGGTCGGGGTTAGAGACCCAGTACTTC
TRBV27	TRBJ1-6	TRBD1	.	CASSLTGGGGNSPLHF	TGTGCCAGCAGTCTGACAGGGGGCGGGGGGAATTCACCCCTCCACTTT
TRBV28	TRBJ1-3	.	.	CASTPQASSGNTIYF	TGTGCCAGCACCCCACAGGCAAGCTCTGGAAACACCATATATTTT
TRBV9	TRBJ1-4	TRBD1	.	CASSAMTGLNEKLFF	TGTGCCAGCAGCGCCATGACAGGGTTAAATGAAAAACTGTTTTTT
TRBV9	TRBJ1-3	TRBD1	.	CASSEEQGLSRNTIYF	TGTGCCAGCAGCGAGGAACAGGGGTTGAGTAGAAACACCATATATTTT
TRBV6-5	TRBJ1-4	TRBD1	.	CASSPQGTGLFF	TGTGCCAGCAGCCCCCAGGGGACAGGGCTGTTTTTT
TRBV10-1	TRBJ2-1	TRBD1	.	CASSSGQGANEQFF	TGCGCCAGCAGTTCGGGACAGGGGGCCAATGAGCAGTTCTTC
TRBV27	TRBJ1-4	.	many	CASSLQGSVSLTNEKLFF	TGTGCCAGCAGTTTACAGGGAAGTGTATCGCTCACTAATGAAAAACTGTTTTTT
TRBV19	TRBJ2-3	.	.	CASSEAPSDTQYF	TGTGCCAGTAGTGAAGCTCCTTCAGATACGCAGTATTTT
TRBV10-3	TRBJ1-6	TRBD1	.	CATAGTGTSSYNSPLHF	TGTGCCACAGCAGGGACAGGGACAAGCTCCTATAATTCACCCCTCCACTTT
TRBV6-5	TRBJ2-7	.	few	CASSFGTGSSF	.
TRBV6-6	TRBJ2-6	TRBD2	.	CASRRLAVNSGANVLTF	TGTGCCAGCAGGCGACTAGCGGTAAACTCTGGGGCCAACGTCCTGACTTTC
TRBV10-1	TRBJ2-3	.	.	CASSESIRGAGDTQYF	TGCGCCAGCAGTGAGTCGATACGGGGGGCCGGGGATACGCAGTATTTT
TRBV30	TRBJ1-5	.	.	CAWSVVTGSQPQHF	TGTGCCTGGAGTGTAGTGACGGGGTCTCAGCCCCAGCATTTT
TRBV24-1	TRBJ2-5	.	.	CATSDRDRQETQYF	TGTGCCACCAGTGACCGCGACAGACAAGAGACCCAGTACTTC
TRBV19	TRBJ1-5	TRBD1	.	CASSTQTGGHQPQHF	TGTGCCAGTAGTACTCAGACAGGGGGACATCAGCCCCAGCATTTT
TRBV11-3	TRBJ1-6	.	.	CASSLGADNSPLHF	TGTGCCAGCAGCCTAGGGGCAGATAATTCACCCCTCCACTTT
TRBV6-5	TRBJ1-5	TRBD1	few	CASNRGPLWPQHF	TGTGCCAGTAACAGGGGCCCACTATGGCCCCAGCATTTT
TRBV29-1	TRBJ2-7	TRBD1	once	CSVEGTGLNEQYF	TGCAGCGTAGAAGGGACAGGGTTGAACGAGCAGTACTTC
TRBV28	TRBJ1-2	.	.	CASSLLDKANYYGYTF	TGTGCCAGCAGTTTACTGGACAAGGCGAATTACTATGGCTACACCTTC
TRBV6-1	TRBJ1-2	.	.	CASSDPPRSLYGYTF	TGTGCCAGCAGTGATCCTCCCCGAAGCTTATATGGCTACACCTTC
TRBV28	TRBJ1-4	TRBD1	.	CASSLLTGWQKLFF	TGTGCCAGCAGTCTCCTGACAGGGTGGCAAAAACTGTTTTTT
TRBV19	TRBJ1-1	.	few	CASSQRTEAFF	TGTGCCAGTAGCCAGAGGACTGAAGCTTTCTTT
TRBV14	TRBJ2-3	TRBD2	.	CASSQQGLANTDTQYF	TGTGCCAGCAGCCAACAGGGACTAGCAAACACAGATACGCAGTATTTT
TRBV5-5	TRBJ1-5	TRBD1	once	CASRPGQGSQPQHF	TGTGCCAGCAGACCGGGACAGGGTTCTCAGCCCCAGCATTTT
TRBV19	TRBJ2-5	.	.	CASSKGAKETQYF	TGTGCCAGTAGTAAGGGAGCAAAAGAGACCCAGTACTTC
TRBV10-1	TRBJ1-5	.	.	CASSRLWCSNQPQHF	TGCGCCAGCAGTAGACTCTGGTGTAGCAATCAGCCCCAGCATTTT
TRBV10-3	TRBJ1-1	TRBD1	.	CAIRVTGGGTEAFF	TGTGCCATCAGAGTTACAGGGGGCGGTACTGAAGCTTTCTTT
TRBV3-1/TRBV3-2	TRBJ1-5	.	few	CASSHSVYSNQPQHF	TGTGCCAGCAGCCATTCCGTCTATAGCAATCAGCCCCAGCATTTT
TRBV7-6	TRBJ2-1	TRBD2	.	CASSLDRAGGRNEQFF	TGTGCCAGCAGCTTAGACCGAGCGGGGGGCCGAAATGAGCAGTTCTTC
TRBV5-1	TRBJ2-7	TRBD1	few	CASSLAGGTGGVEQYF	TGCGCCAGCAGCTTGGCGGGAGGGACAGGGGGAGTCGAGCAGTACTTC
TRBV3-1/TRBV3-2	TRBJ2-5	TRBD2	.	CASSQGLAGPQGETQYF	TGTGCCAGCAGCCAAGGACTAGCGGGGCCTCAGGGGGAGACCCAGTACTTC
TRBV2	TRBJ2-6	.	.	CASRAGPGANVLTF	TGTGCCAGCAGGGCTGGGCCCGGGGCCAACGTCCTGACTTTC
TRBV5-1	TRBJ2-5	TRBD2	.	CASSPGAGGETQYF	TGCGCCAGCAGCCCGGGAGCGGGGGGGGAGACCCAGTACTTC
TRBV28	TRBJ2-6	.	.	CASSLTVGSGANVLTF	TGTGCCAGCAGCCTAACAGTCGGCTCTGGGGCCAACGTCCTGACTTTC
TRBV19	TRBJ1-1	.	few	CASSYSPVWNTEAFF	TGTGCCAGTAGTTATAGCCCGGTTTGGAACACTGAAGCTTTCTTT